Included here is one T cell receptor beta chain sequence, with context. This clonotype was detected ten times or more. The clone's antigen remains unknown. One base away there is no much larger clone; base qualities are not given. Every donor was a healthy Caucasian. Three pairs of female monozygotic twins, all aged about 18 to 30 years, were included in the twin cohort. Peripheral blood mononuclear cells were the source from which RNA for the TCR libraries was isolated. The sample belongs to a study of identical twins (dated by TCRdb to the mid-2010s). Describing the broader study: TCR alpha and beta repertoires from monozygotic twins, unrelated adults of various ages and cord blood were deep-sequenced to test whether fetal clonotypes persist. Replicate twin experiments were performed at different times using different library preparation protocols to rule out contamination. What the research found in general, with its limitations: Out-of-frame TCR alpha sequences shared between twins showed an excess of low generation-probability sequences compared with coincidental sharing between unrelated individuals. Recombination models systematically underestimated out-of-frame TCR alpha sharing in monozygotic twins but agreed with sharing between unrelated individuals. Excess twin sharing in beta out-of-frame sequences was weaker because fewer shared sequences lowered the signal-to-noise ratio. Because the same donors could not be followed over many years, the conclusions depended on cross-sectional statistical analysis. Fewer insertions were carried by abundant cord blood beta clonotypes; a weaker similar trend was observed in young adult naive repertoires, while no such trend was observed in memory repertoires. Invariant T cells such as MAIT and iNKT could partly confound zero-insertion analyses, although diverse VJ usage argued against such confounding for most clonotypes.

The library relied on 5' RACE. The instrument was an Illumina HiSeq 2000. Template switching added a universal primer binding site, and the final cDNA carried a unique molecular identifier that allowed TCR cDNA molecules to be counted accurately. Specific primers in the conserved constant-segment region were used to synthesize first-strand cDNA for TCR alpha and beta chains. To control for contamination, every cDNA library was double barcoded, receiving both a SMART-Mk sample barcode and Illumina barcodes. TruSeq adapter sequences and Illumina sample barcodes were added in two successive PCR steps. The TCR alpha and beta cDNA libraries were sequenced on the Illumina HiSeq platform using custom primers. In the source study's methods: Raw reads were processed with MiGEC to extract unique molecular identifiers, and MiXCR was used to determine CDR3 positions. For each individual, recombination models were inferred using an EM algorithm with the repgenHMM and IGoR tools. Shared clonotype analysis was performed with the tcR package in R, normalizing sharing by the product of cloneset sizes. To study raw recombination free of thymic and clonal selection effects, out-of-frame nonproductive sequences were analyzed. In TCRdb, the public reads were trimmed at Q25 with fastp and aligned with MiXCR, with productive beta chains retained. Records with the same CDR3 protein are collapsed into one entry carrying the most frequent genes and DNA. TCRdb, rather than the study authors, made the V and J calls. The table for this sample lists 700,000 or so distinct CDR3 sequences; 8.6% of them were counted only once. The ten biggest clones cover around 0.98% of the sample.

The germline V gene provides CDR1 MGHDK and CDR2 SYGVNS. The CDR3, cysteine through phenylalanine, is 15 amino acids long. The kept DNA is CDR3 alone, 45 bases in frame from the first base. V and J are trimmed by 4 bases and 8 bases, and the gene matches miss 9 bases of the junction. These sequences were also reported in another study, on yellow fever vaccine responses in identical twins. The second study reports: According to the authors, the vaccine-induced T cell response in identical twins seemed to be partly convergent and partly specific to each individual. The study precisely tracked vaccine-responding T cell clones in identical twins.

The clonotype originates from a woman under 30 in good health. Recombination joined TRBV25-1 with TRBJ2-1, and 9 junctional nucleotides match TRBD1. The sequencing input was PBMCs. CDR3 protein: CASSARDRVGDEQFF. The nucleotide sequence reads TGTGCCAGCAGTGCCCGGGACAGGGTTGGCGATGAGCAGTTCTTC.